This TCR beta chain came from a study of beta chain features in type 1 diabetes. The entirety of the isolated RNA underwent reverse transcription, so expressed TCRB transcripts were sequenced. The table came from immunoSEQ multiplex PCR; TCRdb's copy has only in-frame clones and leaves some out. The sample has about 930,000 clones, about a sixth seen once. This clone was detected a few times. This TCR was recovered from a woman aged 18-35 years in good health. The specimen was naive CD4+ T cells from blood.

CDR3 amino acids: CASSWGRGKNIQYF. DNA for the CDR3: TGTGCCAGCAGCTGGGGGCGGGGGAAAAACATTCAGTACTTC. V is TRBV7-2 and J is TRBJ2-4; D might be TRBD2 (7 bases). Looked up from germline, CDR1 is SGHTA and CDR2 is FQGNSA. The CDR3 runs to 14 residues. The germline V and J ends were trimmed by 4 bases and 4 bases, with 11 bases remaining between them.